Following are 8 T cell receptor beta chains from one sample sequenced in a study of cytomegalovirus exposure and HLA in healthy donors. PCR involved 60 Vbeta and 13 Jbeta primers. The table came from immunoSEQ multiplex PCR; TCRdb's copy has only in-frame clones and leaves some out. The sample table includes 130,000 or so clones. Sequences were obtained from PBMCs. These receptors all come from an older woman in good health and CMV-seronegative.

This sequence joins TRBV29-1 and TRBJ2-7; D unclear. There are 13 residues in the CDR3. Trimming pared 4 bases from V and 1 base from J, leaving 11 bases between. Germline V CDR1 and CDR2: SQVTM, ANQGSEA. CDR3: CSVVASLSYEQYF. CDR3 nucleotide sequence: TGCAGCGTTGTGGCTAGTTTGTCCTACGAGCAGTACTTC.

V is TRBV15 and J is TRBJ1-4, with TRBD1 as a possible D gene (5 bases). The V gene's germline CDR1 is LNHNV and CDR2 YYDKDF (reference sequence). The germline V and J ends were trimmed by 0 bases and 0 bases, with 11 bases remaining between them. The length of the CDR3 is 17 residues. The CDR3 reads CATSRDGAGPTNEKLFF. CDR3 nucleotides: TGTGCCACCAGCAGAGATGGGGCAGGCCCAACTAATGAAAAACTGTTTTTT.

The chain carries TRBV7-3 and TRBJ2-5; possible D gene TRBD1, 6 bases. The J call may not be correct, given that the DNA end is closer to TRBJ2-7. CDR1 SGHTA and CDR2 FQGTGA come from the germline V gene. This CDR3 contains 14 residues. The CDR3 spells CASSPQGSSYEQYF. CDR3 DNA sequence: TGTGCCAGCAGCCCACAGGGTTCATCCTACGAGCAGTACTTC.

The chain joins TRBV7-3 to TRBJ2-2; 7 bases are shared with TRBD2. CDR1 and CDR2 (germline): SGHTA, FQGTGA. The V and J ends lost 2 bases and 6 bases, in that order; junction bases with no gene match: 0. CDR3 length equals 13 residues. CDR3 coding DNA: TGTGCCAGCAGCTTAGGGGGGGCCGGGGAGCTGTTTTTT. It specifies CASSLGGAGELFF.

The chain recombines TRBV9 with TRBJ2-1; TRBD1 agrees at 8 bases. The CDR3 runs 19 residues. The trim removed 4 bases at V and 0 bases at J, leaving 15 bases unmatched. CDR1 SGDLS and CDR2 YYNGEE come from the germline V gene. The CDR3 here is CASSLTGGTGRSSYNEQFF. In nucleotides, the CDR3 is TGTGCCAGCAGCCTAACAGGAGGGACAGGCCGGAGCTCCTACAATGAGCAGTTCTTC.

The gene calls are TRBV9 and TRBJ1-2, with a tentative D call TRBD1 (5 bases). Germline assignment: CDR1 SGDLS and CDR2 YYNGEE. Trimming shortened V by 0 bases and J by 3 bases, and 9 bases separated the two germline ends. The CDR3 is 14 residues long. DNA for the CDR3: TGTGCCAGCAGCGTAGCTGGAGGGGACTATGGCTACACCTTC. This codes for CASSVAGGDYGYTF.

The chain couples TRBV6-5 to TRBJ2-1; a possible D gene is TRBD2 (6 bases). The germline gives CDR1 MNHEY, CDR2 SVGAGI. Trimming shortened V by 0 bases and J by 9 bases, and 18 bases separated the two germline ends. The CDR3 is made up of 16 amino acids. The DNA for the CDR3 is TGTGCCAGCAGTTACTCGAGCTTTGGGGGGATTACTGAGCAGTTCTTC. Its translation: CASSYSSFGGITEQFF.

The chain has TRBV18 and TRBJ1-1; 7 bases match TRBD1. V shed 4 bases, J shed 3 bases, and the junction held 5 bases outside the gene matches. The CDR3 consists of 14 residues. CDR1 is KGHSH, CDR2 LQKENI, per germline. In nucleotides, the CDR3 is TGTGCCAGCTCACAGGGACAGACCGACACTGAAGCTTTCTTT. Translated: CASSQGQTDTEAFF.